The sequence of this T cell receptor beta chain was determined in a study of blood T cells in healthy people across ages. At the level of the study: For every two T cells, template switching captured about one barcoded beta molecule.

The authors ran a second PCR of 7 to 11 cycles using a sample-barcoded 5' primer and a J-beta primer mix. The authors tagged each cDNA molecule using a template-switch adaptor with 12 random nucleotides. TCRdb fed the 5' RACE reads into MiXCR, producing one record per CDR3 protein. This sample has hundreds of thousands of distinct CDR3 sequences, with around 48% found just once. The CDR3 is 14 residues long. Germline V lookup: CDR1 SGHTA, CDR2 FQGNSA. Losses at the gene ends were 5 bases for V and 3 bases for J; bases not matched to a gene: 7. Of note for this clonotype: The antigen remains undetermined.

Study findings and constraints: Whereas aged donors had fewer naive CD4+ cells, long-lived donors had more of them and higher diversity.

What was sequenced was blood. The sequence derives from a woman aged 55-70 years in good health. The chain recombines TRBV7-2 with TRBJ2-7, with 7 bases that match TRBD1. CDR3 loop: CASSPRDRLYEQYF. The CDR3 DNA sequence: TGTGCCAGCAGCCCCCGGGACAGACTCTACGAGCAGTACTTC.